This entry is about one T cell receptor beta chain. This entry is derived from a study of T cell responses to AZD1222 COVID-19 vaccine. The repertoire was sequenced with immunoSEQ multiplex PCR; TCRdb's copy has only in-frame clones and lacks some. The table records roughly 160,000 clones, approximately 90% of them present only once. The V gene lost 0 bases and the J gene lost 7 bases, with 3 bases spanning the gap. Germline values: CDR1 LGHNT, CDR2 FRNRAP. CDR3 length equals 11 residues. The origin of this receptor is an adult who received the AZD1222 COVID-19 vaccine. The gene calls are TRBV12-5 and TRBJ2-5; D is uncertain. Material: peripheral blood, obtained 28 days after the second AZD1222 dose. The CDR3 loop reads CASGLVRTQYF. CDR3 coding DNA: TGTGCTAGTGGTTTGGTGAGGACCCAGTACTTC.